This TCR beta chain was obtained from a study of blood T cell repertoires in COVID-19. V was pared by 6 bases and J by 5 bases, with 14 bases between. Looked up from germline, CDR1 is SNHLY and CDR2 is FYNNEI. The length of the CDR3 is 13 residues. Only in-frame clones appear in the TCRdb table, and some are missing; sequencing was by immunoSEQ multiplex PCR. The data hold 25,000 to 30,000 clones, with roughly 80% observed a single time. This receptor was taken from a woman aged 60-70 years with acute or convalescent COVID-19. Input material: peripheral blood. This chain joins TRBV2 and TRBJ2-7; D may be TRBD1 (6 bases). The CDR3 here is CASSRDTNHEQYF. CDR3 nucleotide sequence: TGTGCCAGCAGCCGGGACACTAACCACGAGCAGTACTTC. Using reference TRBV2 and TRBJ2-7 for the parts outside the CDR3, the full variable domain is EPEVTQTPSHQVTQMGQEVILRCVPISNHLYFYWYRQILGQKVEFLVSFYNNEISEKSEIFDDQFSVERPDGSNFTLKIRSTKLEDSAMYFCASSRDTNHEQYFGPGTRLTVT.